Listed below are T cell receptor beta chains from one sample, sequenced in a study of blood T cell repertoires in COVID-19. TCRdb's copy holds only in-frame clones and misses some; the assay was immunoSEQ multiplex PCR. The table records 270,000 or so clones, 70% to 90% of them present only once. Specimen: PBMCs or T cells enriched from blood (not recorded which). Every receptor here comes from a woman in her thirties or forties with acute COVID-19. CDR3s include the opening cysteine and the closing phenylalanine or tryptophan. A D gene is named only where the DNA matches it firmly. Size values are once, few and many counts, or a class for expanded clones, and some rows have none.

J	size	D	V	DNA	CDR3
TRBJ2-3	-	TRBD1	TRBV4-1	TGCGCCAGCAGCCAGTGGACAGGGTCTTTAGAGAATACGCAGTATTTT	CASSQWTGSLENTQYF
TRBJ2-4	-	-	TRBV5-5	TGTGCCAGCAGCGTCCCGGGGGTCAAAAACATTCAGTACTTC	CASSVPGVKNIQYF
TRBJ2-1	-	-	TRBV5-1	TGCGCCAGCAGCCCCACCCGGGGGAGCGGGCCATACAATGAGCAGTTCTTC	CASSPTRGSGPYNEQFF
TRBJ2-5	-	-	TRBV18	TGTGCCAGCTCACCATTCGGCCAGGGGGGAGAGACCCAGTACTTC	CASSPFGQGGETQYF
TRBJ2-2	once	TRBD2	TRBV7-2	TGTGCCAGCAGCCAGGGACTAGCGGGAGTTGAGGAGCTGTTTTTT	CASSQGLAGVEELFF
TRBJ2-5	-	-	TRBV18	TGTGCCAGCTCACCACCTTCGGAGGGCGGGGAGACCCAGTACTTC	CASSPPSEGGETQYF
TRBJ1-2	-	TRBD1	TRBV5-8	TGTGCCAGCAGCTACGGGACAGACCCTAAAGGCTACACCTTC	CASSYGTDPKGYTF
TRBJ2-1	-	TRBD2	TRBV14	TGTGCCAGCAGCCAAGTGCAGCGACTAGCGATCGATGAGCAGTTCTTC	CASSQVQRLAIDEQFF
TRBJ1-1	-	-	TRBV28	TGTGCCAGCAGTTTAAACAGGTTTTTTTTCTTT	CASSLNRFFFF
TRBJ2-2	once	TRBD1	TRBV5-1	TGCGCCAGCAGCTCTCCGGGACAGGGGGCTGGCGGGGAGCTGTTTTTT	CASSSPGQGAGGELFF
TRBJ2-1	once	-	TRBV4-1	TGCGCCAGCAGCCAAGATCCCCGGGACAATGAGCAGTTCTTC	CASSQDPRDNEQFF
TRBJ1-1	once	TRBD1	TRBV28	TGTGCCAGCAGTTCCCAACAGGGGGACACTGAAGCTTTCTTT	CASSSQQGDTEAFF
TRBJ2-7	once	-	TRBV18	TGTGCCAGCTCACCACCTTCGACTGGCATTCCCGAGCAGTACTTC	CASSPPSTGIPEQYF
TRBJ2-1	-	TRBD2	TRBV7-8	TGTGCCAGCAGCCTTCGGACTAGCGGGTTCTCCTACAATGAGCAGTTCTTC	CASSLRTSGFSYNEQFF
TRBJ1-1	-	-	TRBV4-2	TGTGCCAGCAGCCAAGTAGGGGACACTGAAGCTTTCTTT	CASSQVGDTEAFF
TRBJ2-1	-	-	TRBV15	TGTGCCACCAGCAGGTACACCAGCAATGAGCAGTTCTTC	CATSRYTSNEQFF
TRBJ2-2	-	TRBD2	TRBV10-1	TGCGCCAGCAGTGACTCGGGACTAGCGGGATCATTCGGGGAGCTGTTTTTT	CASSDSGLAGSFGELFF
TRBJ2-1	-	TRBD2	TRBV10-3	TGTGCCATCAGTGTAACAGGGGTAGCGGGAGGAGGAGGGGAGCAGTTCTTC	CAISVTGVAGGGGEQFF
TRBJ2-5	-	TRBD1	TRBV19	TGTGCCAGTAGTCCGACCCATGACAGGGCTCAGACCCAGTACTTC	CASSPTHDRAQTQYF
TRBJ1-5	-	-	TRBV19	TGTGCCAGTAAGCCTCCGGGGTTGGATGACAATCAGCCCCAGCATTTT	CASKPPGLDDNQPQHF
TRBJ2-1	-	TRBD2	TRBV12-5	TGTGCTAGTGGTTTGTCAGGTAGCGGGAGATTGGGAGTGGGCAATGAGCAGTTCTTC	CASGLSGSGRLGVGNEQFF
TRBJ2-1	-	-	TRBV3-1/TRBV3-2	TGTGCCAGCAGCCCCAAAAGGGACTTAGAGCAGTTCTTC	CASSPKRDLEQFF
TRBJ2-7	-	-	TRBV10-3	TGTGCCACCCGAGGGGGTGCCTACGAGCAGTACTTC	CATRGGAYEQYF
TRBJ2-1	-	-	TRBV18	TGTGCCAGCTCACCCCCACTGGTAGACAGTGAGCAGTTCTTC	CASSPPLVDSEQFF
TRBJ2-3	once	-	TRBV5-1	TGCGCCAGCAGCTTGCTAGGCCTTCTTAGCACAGATACGCAGTATTTT	CASSLLGLLSTDTQYF
TRBJ1-6	-	TRBD1	TRBV6-6	TGTGCCAGCAGCCACGGACAGGAGAATTCACCCCTCCACTTT	CASSHGQENSPLHF
TRBJ2-1	few	TRBD2	TRBV4-1	TGCGCCAGCAGCCAAGATCTTTGGCTCGAACTAGCGGGTTACAATGAGCAGTTCTTC	CASSQDLWLELAGYNEQFF
TRBJ1-2	-	-	TRBV30	TGTGCCTGGAGTATCTTACAGGGCGGCGGCTACACCTTC	CAWSILQGGGYTF
TRBJ1-5	-	-	TRBV30	TGTGCCTGGACCCCTTTGGCCGGGGGTCAGCCCCAGCATTTT	CAWTPLAGGQPQHF
TRBJ2-7	many	TRBD2	TRBV28	TGTGCCAGCAGTTTATGGACTAGCGGGAGATCCTACGAGCAGTACTTC	CASSLWTSGRSYEQYF
TRBJ1-1	-	TRBD1	TRBV5-4	TGTGCCAGCAGCTTCGACAGGGACCAAACTGAAGCTTTCTTT	CASSFDRDQTEAFF
TRBJ1-5	-	-	TRBV24-1	TGTGCCACCGCTAGACGGGGCAATCAGCCCCAGCATTTT	CATARRGNQPQHF
TRBJ2-3	-	-	TRBV21-1	TGTGCCAGCAGCAAAGGGACAGTGGCAGATACGCAGTATTTT	CASSKGTVADTQYF